The rows below give T cell receptor beta chains drawn from one sample of a study of early T cells in non-severe SARS-CoV-2 infection. TCRdb analysed the 5' RACE reads with MiXCR anew, one entry per CDR3 protein. The table shows under 60,000 distinct CDR3 sequences, with around 8% occurring only once. The sequencing sample was made of whole blood. These receptors were obtained from an adult who was a healthcare worker with PCR-confirmed SARS-CoV-2 infection or an uninfected control (not recorded which). Each CDR3 is given with its conserved first and last residue. A D gene is named only where the DNA matches it firmly. Only some rows state a clone size, as once, few, many or a class for expanded clones.

CDR3aa | CDR3nt | v_gene | d_gene | abundance | len | j_gene
CASREEVTEAFF | TGTGCCAGCAGGGAGGAGGTGACTGAAGCTTTCTTT | TRBV6-2/TRBV6-3 | . | many | 12 | TRBJ1-1
CASSDGADLYNEQFF | TGTGCCAGCAGCGATGGGGCGGACCTCTACAATGAGCAGTTCTTC | TRBV3-1 | . | . | 15 | TRBJ2-1
CASSASGGPGTQYF | TGTGCCAGCAGTGCTTCGGGGGGGCCGGGGACCCAGTACTTC | TRBV25-1 | TRBD2 | . | 14 | TRBJ2-5
CASSLVGRQGIYGYTF | TGTGCCAGCAGCTTAGTAGGTAGACAGGGGATCTATGGCTACACCTTC | TRBV7-8 | TRBD1 | few | 16 | TRBJ1-2
CASSLEGGVHEQYF | TGCGCCAGCAGCTTGGAGGGAGGGGTCCACGAGCAGTACTTC | TRBV5-1 | TRBD2 | few | 14 | TRBJ2-7
CASSSGWGSPLHF | TGTGCCAGCAGTTCGGGATGGGGGTCACCCCTCCACTTT | TRBV27 | . | . | 13 | TRBJ1-6
CATSDSTTGHSTDTQYF | TGTGCCACCAGTGATTCGACTACAGGGCATAGCACAGATACGCAGTATTTT | TRBV24-1 | . | few | 17 | TRBJ2-3
CASSLSALNNEQFF | TGTGCCAGCAGTTTAAGTGCTCTGAACAATGAGCAGTTCTTC | TRBV12-3/TRBV12-4 | . | many | 14 | TRBJ2-1
CASTPPGTLEKLFF | TGTGCCAGCACTCCCCCCGGGACCCTGGAAAAACTGTTTTTT | TRBV28 | . | few | 14 | TRBJ1-4
CASSPGTPLTLRAPYEQYF | TGTGCCAGCAGCCCCGGGACACCTTTAACTCTGAGAGCTCCCTACGAGCAGTACTTC | TRBV11-2 | . | few | 19 | TRBJ2-7
CSGGAAGRQGDSPLHF | TGCAGTGGCGGGGCGGCCGGCAGACAGGGGGATTCACCCCTCCACTTT | TRBV20-1 | TRBD1 | many | 16 | TRBJ1-6
CASSSLAGYNEQFF | TGTGCCAGCAGCTCGCTAGCGGGTTACAATGAGCAGTTCTTC | TRBV11-3 | TRBD2 | many | 14 | TRBJ2-1
CASSHYPGTDSMNTEAFF | TGTGCCAGCAGCCATTACCCGGGGACGGACAGCATGAACACTGAAGCTTTCTTT | TRBV7-3 | . | many | 18 | TRBJ1-1
CASTPQGQGAGGYTF | TGCGCCAGCACCCCCCAAGGACAGGGGGCTGGAGGCTACACCTTC | TRBV5-1 | TRBD1 | many | 15 | TRBJ1-2
CASSSRRVETQYF | TGTGCCAGCAGCTCCCGCAGGGTGGAGACCCAGTACTTC | TRBV7-2 | . | . | 13 | TRBJ2-5
CASSIGALNTEAFF | TGTGCCAGTAGCATCGGGGCCCTGAACACTGAAGCTTTCTTT | TRBV19 | . | . | 14 | TRBJ1-1
CASTLGARAYEQYF | TGTGCCAGCACCTTAGGAGCCCGGGCCTACGAGCAGTACTTC | TRBV28 | . | few | 14 | TRBJ2-7
CASSLTGGNEKLFF | TGCGCCAGCAGCTTGACAGGGGGCAATGAAAAACTGTTTTTT | TRBV5-1 | TRBD1 | many | 14 | TRBJ1-4
CASSPSDSRAQHF | TGTGCCAGCTCACCCTCGGACAGTCGAGCCCAGCATTTT | TRBV18 | . | few | 13 | TRBJ1-5
CASRFTGGRSDTQYF | TGTGCCAGCAGATTTACCGGGGGGAGGTCAGATACGCAGTATTTT | TRBV7-2 | TRBD2 | . | 15 | TRBJ2-3
CASSSGPYSNQPQHF | TGTGCCAGCAGTTCCGGACCTTATAGCAATCAGCCCCAGCATTTT | TRBV27 | . | few | 15 | TRBJ1-5
CASSERPLAGSEQYF | TGTGCCAGCAGCGAGAGGCCCCTAGCGGGATCCGAGCAGTACTTC | TRBV7-2 | TRBD2 | many | 15 | TRBJ2-7
CASILAGGDTQYF | TGTGCCAGCATTCTAGCGGGGGGAGATACGCAGTATTTT | TRBV7-9 | TRBD2 | . | 13 | TRBJ2-3
CASSWGPRTEAFF | TGTGCCAGTTCTTGGGGGCCGAGGACTGAAGCTTTTTTT | TRBV11-1 | . | . | 13 | TRBJ1-1
CAWGLDRAVTGELFF | TGTGCCTGGGGGTTGGACAGGGCGGTCACCGGGGAGCTGTTTTTT | TRBV30 | TRBD1 | . | 15 | TRBJ2-2
CASSLGDVTYEQYF | TGTGCCAGCAGCTTGGGGGACGTAACCTACGAGCAGTACTTC | TRBV5-5 | . | many | 14 | TRBJ2-7
CASSFGGWEDTQYF | TGTGCCAGCAGTTTCGGTGGCTGGGAAGATACGCAGTATTTT | TRBV12-3/TRBV12-4 | . | . | 14 | TRBJ2-3
CASRPNQGNYGYTF | TGTGCCAGCAGGCCTAATCAGGGGAACTATGGCTACACCTTC | TRBV7-2 | . | few | 14 | TRBJ1-2
CASSWTYNSPLHF | TGCGCCAGCAGCTGGACATATAATTCACCCCTCCACTTT | TRBV5-1 | . | many | 13 | TRBJ1-6
CASSQAYGSSYEQYF | TGCGCCAGCAGCCAAGCCTATGGAAGCTCCTACGAGCAGTACTTC | TRBV4-1 | . | . | 15 | TRBJ2-7
CASRLGGQDQPQHF | TGTGCCAGCAGGTTGGGGGGTCAGGATCAGCCCCAGCATTTT | TRBV12-3/TRBV12-4 | . | medium-sized | 14 | TRBJ1-5
CASSFSGTAAKNIQYF | TGTGCCAGCAGTTTCTCCGGGACAGCAGCCAAAAACATTCAGTACTTC | TRBV28 | TRBD1 | . | 16 | TRBJ2-4
CASSGKGLALNEQFF | TGTGCCAGCAGCGGGAAGGGACTAGCGCTGAATGAGCAGTTCTTC | TRBV9 | TRBD2 | . | 15 | TRBJ2-1
CASSLGAESSYNSPLHF | TGTGCCAGCAGCTTGGGGGCAGAAAGCTCCTATAATTCACCCCTCCACTTT | TRBV5-5 | . | many | 17 | TRBJ1-6
CASSLSRDSTYNEQFF | TGTGCCAGCAGCTTAAGTCGGGACAGTACCTACAATGAGCAGTTCTTC | TRBV7-8 | TRBD1 | few | 16 | TRBJ2-1
CASSKIKNRAYEQYF | TGTGCCAGCAGCAAAATTAAGAACAGGGCCTACGAGCAGTACTTC | TRBV21-1 | . | . | 15 | TRBJ2-7
CSVEGGLAGIGTQYF | TGCAGCGTTGAAGGGGGACTAGCGGGAATAGGGACCCAGTACTTC | TRBV29-1 | TRBD2 | . | 15 | TRBJ2-5
CASSFGLDTQYF | TGTGCCAGCAGCTTCGGACTCGATACGCAGTATTTT | TRBV11-2 | . | . | 12 | TRBJ2-3
CSARDLNRGQTQYF | TGCAGTGCTAGAGATCTCAACAGGGGTCAGACCCAGTACTTC | TRBV20-1 | TRBD1 | many | 14 | TRBJ2-5